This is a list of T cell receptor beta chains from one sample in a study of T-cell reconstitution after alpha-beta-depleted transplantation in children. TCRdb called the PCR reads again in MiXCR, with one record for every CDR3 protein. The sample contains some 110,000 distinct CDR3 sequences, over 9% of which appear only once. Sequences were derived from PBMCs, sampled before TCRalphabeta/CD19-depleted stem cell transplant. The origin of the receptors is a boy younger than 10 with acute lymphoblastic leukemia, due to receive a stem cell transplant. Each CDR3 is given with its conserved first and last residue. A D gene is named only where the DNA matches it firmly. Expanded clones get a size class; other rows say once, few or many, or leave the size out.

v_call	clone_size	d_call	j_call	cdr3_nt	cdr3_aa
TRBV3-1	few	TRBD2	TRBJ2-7	TGTGCCAGCAGCCGTCGGACTAGCGGGAGTGGCGAGCAGTACTTC	CASSRRTSGSGEQYF
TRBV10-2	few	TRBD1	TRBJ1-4	TGCGCCAGCAGTGTTTGGGGGGGGACAGAACTGTTTTTT	CASSVWGGTELFF
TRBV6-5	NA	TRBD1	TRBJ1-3	TGTGCCAGCAGTACCTGGGGAGGGGGCGGAGACACCATATATTTT	CASSTWGGGGDTIYF
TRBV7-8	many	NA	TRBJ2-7	TGTGCCAGCAGCCCACGTACTGAACTCTCCTACGAGCAGTACTTC	CASSPRTELSYEQYF
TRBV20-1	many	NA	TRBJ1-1	TGCAGTGCTAGTGCGGTGGGGCCAGCAATTGAAGCTTTCTTT	CSASAVGPAIEAFF
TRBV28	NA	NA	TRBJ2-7	TGTGCCAGCAGTTTAAGGGGGGGCGGTTCCTACGAGCAGTACTTC	CASSLRGGGSYEQYF
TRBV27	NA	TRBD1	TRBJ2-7	TGTGCCAGCAGTTTAGGGGGGACAGGGGCCTACGAGCAGTACTTC	CASSLGGTGAYEQYF
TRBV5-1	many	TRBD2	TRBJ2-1	TGCGCCAGCAGCTTGCAGCGGGAGGCCTACAATGAGCAGTTCTTC	CASSLQREAYNEQFF
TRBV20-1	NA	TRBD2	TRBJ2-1	TGCAGGGACTCAGGGACTAGCGGGGCTAATGAGCAGTTCTTC	CRDSGTSGANEQFF
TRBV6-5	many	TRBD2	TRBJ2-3	TGTGCCAGCAGTTACCGGACTAGCGCCAACACAGATACGCAGTATTTT	CASSYRTSANTDTQYF
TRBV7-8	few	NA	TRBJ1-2	TGTGCCAGCAGCTTAGTAGAGGGGCAGGGTGGCTACACCTTC	CASSLVEGQGGYTF
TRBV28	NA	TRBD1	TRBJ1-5	TGTGCCAGCAGTTCCGCAATACGACAGGGGCTACCTCCCCAGCATTTT	CASSSAIRQGLPPQHF
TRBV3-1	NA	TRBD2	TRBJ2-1	TGTGCCAGCAGCCAAGGGGGACTAGCGCGCTCCTACAATGAGCAGTTCTTC	CASSQGGLARSYNEQFF
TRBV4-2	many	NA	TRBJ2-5	TGTGCCAGCAGCCAAGATATCCGAGAGACCCAGTACTTC	CASSQDIRETQYF
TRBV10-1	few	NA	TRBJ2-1	TGCGCCAGCAGTCTCGCTAGTAATCTCAATGAGCAGTTCTTC	CASSLASNLNEQFF
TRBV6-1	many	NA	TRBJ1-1	TGTGCCAGCAGTCAACGACAGGCCGGGGGCACTGAAGCTTTCTTT	CASSQRQAGGTEAFF
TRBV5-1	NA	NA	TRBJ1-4	TGCGCCAGCAGCTTGGTTGTCAGGGACTTAACTGCAACTAATGAAAAACTGTTTTTT	CASSLVVRDLTATNEKLFF
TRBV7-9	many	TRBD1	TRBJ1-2	TGTGCCAGCAGCCCAGGGACAGGGGGCAACTATGGCTACACCTTC	CASSPGTGGNYGYTF
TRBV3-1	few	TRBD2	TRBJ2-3	TGTGCCAGCAGCCAAGATGTCCCAGCGGGATCATACACAGATACGCAGTATTTT	CASSQDVPAGSYTDTQYF
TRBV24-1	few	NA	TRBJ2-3	TGTGCCACCAGTGCATCCACAGATACGCAGTATTTT	CATSASTDTQYF
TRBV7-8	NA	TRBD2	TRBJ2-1	TGTGCCAGTTTAGCGGGACCCCGGGGGAGCTACAATGAGCAGTTCTTC	CASLAGPRGSYNEQFF
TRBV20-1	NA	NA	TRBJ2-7	TGCAGTGCTAGGGCGGGCGGAACCTCCCCCTCCTACGAGCAGTACTTC	CSARAGGTSPSYEQYF
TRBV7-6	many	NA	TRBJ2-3	TGTGCCAGCAGCTTAGATGTGGGCACAGATACGCAGTATTTT	CASSLDVGTDTQYF
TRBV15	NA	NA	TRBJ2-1	TGTGCCACCAGCAAACTAGGGGGGGGCCGCAATGAGCAGTTCTTC	CATSKLGGGRNEQFF
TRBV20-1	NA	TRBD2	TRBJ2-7	TGCAGTGCTTTCGAAGCAGCTAGCGGGGCCTACGAGCAGTACTTC	CSAFEAASGAYEQYF
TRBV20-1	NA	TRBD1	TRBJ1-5	TGCAGTGCCCAAGGACAGGGCCTTAATCAGCCCCAGCATTTT	CSAQGQGLNQPQHF
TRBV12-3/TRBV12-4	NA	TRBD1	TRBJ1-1	TGTGCCAGCAGTTGGACAGGGATGAACACTGAAGCTTTCTTT	CASSWTGMNTEAFF
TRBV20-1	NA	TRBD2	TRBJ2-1	TGCAGTGCCGCCTCTCACCTTGGACTAGTACTTCGAAACAGCTCCTACAATGAGCAGTTCTTC	CSAASHLGLVLRNSSYNEQFF
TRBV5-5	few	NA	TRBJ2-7	TGTGCCAGCAGCCCCGGGCTGGGCCTCCCTTTCTACGAGCAGTACTTC	CASSPGLGLPFYEQYF
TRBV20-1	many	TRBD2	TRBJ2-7	TGCAGTGCTTCGGGACTAGCGGGAAAGGAAATCTACGAGCAGTACTTC	CSASGLAGKEIYEQYF
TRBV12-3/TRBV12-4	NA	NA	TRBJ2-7	TGTGCCAGCAGTTTCGGGCAGGAGTACTACGAGCAGTACTTC	CASSFGQEYYEQYF
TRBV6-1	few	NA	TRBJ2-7	TGTGCCAGCAGTGAGGGAGCCGTGTTTGGGGAAGGGCTCCGCTACGAGCAGTACTTC	CASSEGAVFGEGLRYEQYF
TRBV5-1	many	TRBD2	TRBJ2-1	TGCGCCAGCAGGTGGGCTAGCGGGAGTGAGAATGAGCAGTTCTTC	CASRWASGSENEQFF
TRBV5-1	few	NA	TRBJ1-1	TGCGCCAGCAGCTTTGGCCCTGATAACACTGAAGCTTTCTTT	CASSFGPDNTEAFF
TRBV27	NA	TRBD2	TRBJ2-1	TGTGCCAGCAGCACGGGGGGGGCCTACAATGAGCAGTTCTTC	CASSTGGAYNEQFF
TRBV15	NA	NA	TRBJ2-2	TGTGCCACCAGCATGGTCTCGGGGGAGCTGTTTTTT	CATSMVSGELFF
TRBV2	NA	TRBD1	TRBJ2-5	TGTGCCAGCGGGGGACAGCAAGAGACCCAGTACTTC	CASGGQQETQYF
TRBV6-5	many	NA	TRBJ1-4	TGTGCCAGCAGTCCCCCGGGGCCGTCACGGGAAAAACTGTTTTTT	CASSPPGPSREKLFF
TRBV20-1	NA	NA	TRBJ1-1	TGCAGTGCAACCCAGGGGACCCTGAACACTGAAGCTTTCTTT	CSATQGTLNTEAFF
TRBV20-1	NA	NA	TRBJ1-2	TGCAGTGCTAGAGGGGGCCCCAACTATGGCTACACCTTC	CSARGGPNYGYTF
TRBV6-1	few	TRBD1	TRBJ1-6	TGTGCCAGCAGCTCCTGGGGGACAGGAGGGGGTTCACCCCTCCACTTT	CASSSWGTGGGSPLHF
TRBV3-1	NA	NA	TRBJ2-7	TGTGCCAGCAGCCAAGCCGGGGTGGGGTACGAGCAGTACTTC	CASSQAGVGYEQYF
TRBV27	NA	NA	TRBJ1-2	TGTGCCAGCAGTCTCAGGGTCGGGAACTACTATGGCTACACCTTC	CASSLRVGNYYGYTF
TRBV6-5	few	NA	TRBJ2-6	TGTGCCAGCAGTTACGTGGGGCCTGGGGCCAACGTCCTGACTTTC	CASSYVGPGANVLTF
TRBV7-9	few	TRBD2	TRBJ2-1	TGTGCCAGCAGCTTATGGATAGCGGGTTTTCATAATGAGCAGTTCTTC	CASSLWIAGFHNEQFF
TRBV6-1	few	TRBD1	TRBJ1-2	TGTGCCAGCAGCCCGGGACAGCGGAGGGGCTACACCTTC	CASSPGQRRGYTF
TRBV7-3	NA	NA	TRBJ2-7	TGTGCCAGCAGCTTATCGGCAGGAGCAAACGAGCAGTACTTC	CASSLSAGANEQYF
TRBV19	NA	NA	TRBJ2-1	TGTGCCAGTAGTAGGGGGGACACAATCACCAATGAGCAGTTCTTC	CASSRGDTITNEQFF
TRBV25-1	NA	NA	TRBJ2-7	TGTGCCAGCAGTGAACGAGAGGGGATGACCTACGAGCAGTACTTC	CASSEREGMTYEQYF
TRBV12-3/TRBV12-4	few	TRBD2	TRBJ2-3	TGTGCCAGCAGTTTCCTAGCGGGAGGCCGGGGAGATACGCAGTATTTT	CASSFLAGGRGDTQYF
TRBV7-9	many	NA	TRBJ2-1	TGTGCCAGCCTTTCTCAGGGCCCCTACAATGAGCAGTTCTTC	CASLSQGPYNEQFF
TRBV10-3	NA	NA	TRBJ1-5	TGTGCCATCAGTGAGACGGGGCAGAAGAATCAGCCCCAGCATTTT	CAISETGQKNQPQHF
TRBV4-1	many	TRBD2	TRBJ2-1	TGCGCCAGCAGCACCCGGACTAGCGGCTACAATGAGCAGTTCTTC	CASSTRTSGYNEQFF